This T cell receptor (beta chain) originates from a study of blood T cell repertoires in COVID-19. A few counts support this clone. The CDR3 runs 18 residues. From germline, CDR1 is SGHNT and CDR2 YENEEA. J was trimmed by 0 bases and V by 1 base; bases with no gene match: 6. Only in-frame clones appear in the TCRdb table, and some are missing; sequencing was by immunoSEQ multiplex PCR. The sample shows around 100,000 clones, nearly 90% of them seen only once. The gene calls are TRBV11-3 and TRBJ2-6; 7 nucleotides line up with TRBD1. This receptor was taken from a man between 50 and 59 years old in a cohort sampled during active COVID-19. The sequenced sample consisted of peripheral blood. This CDR3 reads CASSLGGQLISGANVLTF. The CDR3 bases are TGTGCCAGCAGCTTAGGGGGACAGTTGATCTCTGGGGCCAACGTCCTGACTTTC.